The 19 T cell receptor beta chains below all came from one sample that was sequenced in a study of shared clonotypes between healthy human individuals. Naive-designated CD8 cells lacked CD45RO, were positively enriched for CCR7, and omitted terminally differentiated effector memory CD45RA+ cells. Clones were sequenced by immunoSEQ multiplex PCR, and TCRdb holds only the in-frame ones, with some missing. The sample shows around 1,900,000 clones, just over 90% of them seen only once. The sample consisted of naive CD8+ T cells from PBMCs. The receptor set was obtained from a man between 18 and 29 years old in good health. Some clones in this sample may be carry-over from other donors' samples.

J is TRBJ2-7 and V is TRBV6-6; D remains ambiguous. The CDR3 covers 12 residues. The germline V gene has CDR1 MNHNY and CDR2 SVGAGI (reference sequence). Trimming removed 7 bases from V and 6 bases from J, with 13 bases in between. The CDR3 reads CASTQNKGEQYF. Written as DNA, the CDR3 is TGTGCCAGCACCCAAAATAAGGGCGAGCAGTACTTC.

The J gene is TRBJ2-5, the V gene TRBV29-1; D unresolved. This CDR3 has 14 amino acids. CDR1 SQVTM and CDR2 ANQGSEA come from the germline V gene. V was shortened by 4 bases and J by 7 bases, with 19 bases between the two germline ends. The CDR3 coding sequence is TGCAGCGTTGTGTCCGGCACCCGGGTAGGGACCCAGTACTTC. Translating it yields CSVVSGTRVGTQYF.

This clone was found once. The V call is TRBV25-1, the J call TRBJ2-7; D is unresolved. The CDR3 loop spans 14 amino acids. Trimming stripped 2 bases from V and 2 bases from J, with 10 bases between. CDR1 and CDR2 (germline): MGHDK, SYGVNS. This CDR3 is CASSESRSAYEQYF. The CDR3, as DNA: TGTGCCAGCAGTGAAAGCAGGTCCGCCTACGAGCAGTACTTC.

This chain links TRBV28 with TRBJ1-4; 7 bases agree with TRBD1. V shed 2 bases, J shed 14 bases, and the junction held 8 bases outside the gene matches. This CDR3 has 13 residues. Germline-derived CDR1 and CDR2 are MDHEN and SYDVKM. CDR3: CASSLHDRVWLFF. In nucleotides, the CDR3 is TGTGCCAGCAGTTTACATGACAGGGTATGGCTGTTTTTT.

The table lists this clone with a count of one. V and J are TRBV7-8 and TRBJ2-7; 7 nucleotides match TRBD2. CDR1 is SGHVS, CDR2 FQNEAQ, per germline. This CDR3 is built from 14 residues. V lost 3 bases, J lost 7 bases, and 9 bases stayed unmatched. CDR3 loop: CASSFLREHDEQYF. In DNA, the CDR3 is TGTGCCAGCAGCTTTTTGCGGGAGCATGATGAGCAGTACTTC.

This clone showed up just once. V is TRBV19 and J is TRBJ2-7; D is unclear. The CDR3 has 13 residues. Germline CDR1 is LNHDA and CDR2 is SQIVND (reference sequence). The V end lost 5 bases, the J end lost 1 base, and 9 bases lay between the germline ends. Here the CDR3 reads CASSAGESYEQYF. The DNA for the CDR3 is TGTGCCAGTAGTGCAGGAGAATCCTACGAGCAGTACTTC.

About this clone itself: Other DNA sequences in this sample translate to the same CDR3. V usage is TRBV11-2 and J usage is TRBJ2-7, with TRBD2 matching 10 bases. Germline V gives CDR1 SGHAT, CDR2 FQNNGV. The CDR3 is 15 residues long. V gave up 1 base and J gave up 4 bases; unmatched junction bases: 4. CDR3 sequence (DNA): TGTGCCAGCAGCTTAGGTACAGCGGGAGGGTACGAGCAGTACTTC. It yields the protein CASSLGTAGGYEQYF.

The chain has TRBV19 and TRBJ1-1, with unresolved D. This CDR3 spans 17 amino acids. Trimming removed 3 bases from V and 4 bases from J, with 21 bases in between. Germline CDR1 LNHDA, CDR2 SQIVND (reference sequence). CDR3 sequence reads: CASSMRTEAGWGTEAFF. The CDR3 DNA follows: TGTGCCAGTAGTATGCGGACTGAGGCCGGGTGGGGCACTGAAGCTTTCTTT.

Comments on this clone: Other DNA sequences in the sample encode the same CDR3. CDR3 sequence reads: CAWRGRDSYEQYF. CDR3 nucleotides: TGTGCCTGGAGGGGCCGGGACAGCTACGAGCAGTACTTC. The rearrangement uses TRBV30 and TRBJ2-7, with TRBD1 identical over 7 bases. The CDR3 runs 13 residues. V trimming: 3 bases; J trimming: 3 bases; junction bases outside the gene matches: 5. Germline CDR1 is GTSNPN and CDR2 is SVGIG (reference sequence).

V usage is TRBV7-6 and J usage is TRBJ1-2; unclear D gene. Trimming removed 8 bases from V and 2 bases from J, with 15 bases in between. CDR1 SGHVS and CDR2 FNYEAQ come from the germline V gene. The CDR3 covers 14 residues. The CDR3 sequence: CASAPLRGNYGYTF. The CDR3 nucleotides read TGTGCCAGCGCCCCTCTGCGGGGAAACTATGGCTACACCTTC.

The chain has TRBV7-2 and TRBJ2-2; TRBD2 matches at 8 bases. Germline V gives CDR1 SGHTA, CDR2 FQGNSA. The CDR3 spans 16 residues. With 3 bases clipped from V and 4 bases from J, the junction kept 7 bases outside the gene matches. The CDR3 DNA is TGTGCCAGCAGCTTCATAGCGGGATGGGGCACCGGGGAGCTGTTTTTT. Its protein is CASSFIAGWGTGELFF.

This clone was observed a single time. V is TRBV10-1 and J is TRBJ2-3; the D is unclear. The ends were cut back, 4 bases at V and 4 bases at J, with 18 bases in the middle. The CDR3 loop spans 16 amino acids. The germline V gene has CDR1 WNHNN and CDR2 SYGVQD (reference sequence). CDR3 loop: CASSGGMVTGADTQYF. The CDR3 region has the DNA TGCGCCAGCAGTGGAGGAATGGTGACGGGCGCAGATACGCAGTATTTT.

The rearrangement uses TRBV4-1 and TRBJ2-3; the D is unclear. This CDR3 comprises 13 residues. Germline V gene sequence: CDR1 MGHRA, CDR2 YSYEKL. Trimming removed 1 base from V and 5 bases from J, with 7 bases in between. CDR3 protein: CASSQVDGDTQYF. The CDR3 DNA is TGCGCCAGCAGCCAAGTAGACGGAGATACGCAGTATTTT.

The rearrangement links TRBV9 to TRBJ1-5; D remains unclear. Germline loops: CDR1 SGDLS, CDR2 YYNGEE. Trimming removed 1 base from V and 7 bases from J, with 15 bases in between. The CDR3 is 15 residues long. The CDR3 sequence is CASSVRRQAGQPQHF. CDR3 DNA sequence: TGTGCCAGCAGCGTAAGGAGGCAGGCTGGGCAGCCCCAGCATTTT. The variable domain in full, with the rest retrieved from reference TRBV9 and TRBJ1-5, is DSGVTQTPKHLITATGQRVTLRCSPRSGDLSVYWYQQSLDQGLQFLIQYYNGEERAKGNILERFSAQQFPDLHSELNLSSLELGDSALYFCASSVRRQAGQPQHFGDGTRLSIL.

The genes are TRBV15 and TRBJ2-3; D perhaps matches TRBD1 (8 bases). Per the germline V gene, CDR1 is LNHNV and CDR2 is YYDKDF (reference sequence). The CDR3 extends over 14 amino acids. Trimming removed 6 bases from V and 4 bases from J, with 14 bases in between. DNA of the CDR3: TGTGCCACCAGGTTCACAGGGGGGGCAGATACGCAGTATTTT. Its translation: CATRFTGGADTQYF.

About this clone: This sample also contains other DNA sequences that code for the same CDR3. The rearrangement joins TRBV10-2 to TRBJ2-7, with 7 positions matching TRBD1. The CDR3 is made up of 15 amino acids. The junction had 10 bases not matched to a gene; V was cut back by 6 bases and J by 2 bases. Germline assignment: CDR1 WSHSY and CDR2 SAAADI. The DNA of the CDR3 is TGCGCCAGCAGCGAATCGGGGCAGGGGGCCTACGAGCAGTACTTC. Protein sequence: CASSESGQGAYEQYF.

The chain is built from TRBV9 and TRBJ2-7; possibly TRBD2 for D (6 bases). Germline loops: CDR1 SGDLS, CDR2 YYNGEE. This CDR3 comprises 15 residues. Trimming removed 3 bases at V and 4 bases at J, with 17 bases between. This chain's CDR3 is CASSAEGTDSYEQYF. As DNA, the CDR3 is TGTGCCAGCAGCGCAGAAGGGACTGACTCTTACGAGCAGTACTTC.

The chain links TRBV19 to TRBJ2-4; D may match TRBD1 or TRBD2 (6 bases each). V shed 6 bases and J shed 7 bases, with 19 bases lying between them. The CDR3 spans 15 residues. From germline, CDR1 is LNHDA and CDR2 SQIVND (reference sequence). CDR3 DNA sequence: TGTGCCAGTAGCCACCTGGGGGGCAGGATGAACATTCAGTACTTC. Its protein is CASSHLGGRMNIQYF.

This chain links TRBV19 with TRBJ1-1; maybe TRBD1 (5 bases). Looked up from germline, CDR1 is LNHDA and CDR2 is SQIVND (reference sequence). Trimming cost V 6 bases and J 10 bases, with 18 bases left between them. The CDR3 contains 13 residues. The CDR3: CASSAARGGRAFF. The CDR3 region has the DNA TGTGCCAGTAGCGCCGCACGGGGGGGGAGAGCTTTCTTT.